This TCR beta chain was captured by sequencing in a study of OX40 agonist ivuxolimab in advanced cancers. On the study more broadly: Partial responses occurred in Three dose-escalation patients, one with hepatocellular carcinoma and two with cutaneous melanoma. Study-level findings and limits: Low levels of normalized T-cell clonal expansion also appeared in some nonresponders. Antigen targets of the expanded peripheral T cells went undetermined.

Here immunoSEQ multiplex PCR was the method, and the copy in TCRdb shows in-frame clones only, minus some. The sample holds over 25,000 clones, nearly 90% seen once. This clone has only one observation. What it binds is not known. The CDR3 covers 15 residues. With 3 bases clipped from V and 6 bases from J, the junction kept 4 bases outside the gene matches. The germline V gene encodes CDR1 LGHNA and CDR2 YNFKEQ. The sequence derives from an adult with an advanced solid tumor such as melanoma, head and neck, liver or kidney cancer. The chain has TRBV4-2 and TRBJ1-4; 10 positions match TRBD1. The input for sequencing was CD4+ or CD8+ T cells sorted from blood, taken in a trial of the OX40 agonist ivuxolimab. The CDR3 protein is CASSQDGTGDEKLFF. The CDR3 DNA sequence: TGTGCCAGCAGCCAGGACGGGACAGGGGATGAAAAACTGTTTTTT.